This T cell receptor beta chain is drawn from a study of CD4+ T cells in melanoma. Whole-study results and caveats: Reportedly, melanoma neoantigen-specific CD4+ T cells showed varied differentiation states. CD8+ T cell, macrophage and B cell function reportedly correlated with neoantigen-specific CD4+ T cells.

CDR3 length: 15 residues. The V gene's germline CDR1 is MNHEY and CDR2 SMNVEV (reference sequence). The V and J ends lost 5 bases and 10 bases, in that order; junction bases with no gene match: 14. In regard to this clone: Its matching antigen is unknown.

Libraries were prepared by immunoSEQ multiplex PCR; TCRdb keeps only in-frame clonotypes and omits some of them. Of more than 20,000 clones in the sample, roughly 73% were seen once. The chain uses TRBV27 and TRBJ2-1; 7 bases line up with TRBD2. The sequence was obtained from a human donor with melanoma. DNA of the CDR3: TGTGCCAGCAGTCCACCCAGCCCTACGCGGGAGGAGCAGTTCTTC. It encodes CASSPPSPTREEQFF.